These 31 T cell receptor beta chains were all obtained from the same sample, sequenced in a study of vaccination and CD4 T cells after COVID-19. Treatment described: approximately 11-day PBMC culture with coronavirus spike peptide pools or control peptides (ViraFEST assay). Their antigens are not known. Sequenced with the Oncomine TCR Beta short-read assay was DNA taken from cultured CD4+ T cells. TCRdb re-analysed the PCR reads in MiXCR, keeping a single row per CDR3 protein. The sample lists some 3,900 distinct CDR3 sequences; 43% were seen once. The sample consisted of CD4+ T cells from blood, cultured in vitro. The receptors come from a human donor who had recovered from COVID-19.

This clonotype was seen a single time. The V and J genes are TRBV20-1 and TRBJ2-1, with TRBD2 matching over 9 bases. CDR3 length: 20 amino acids. In germline, CDR1 is DFQATT, CDR2 SNEGSKA (reference sequence). Trimming took 0 bases from V and 8 from J; bases not matched to a gene: 23. CDR3 loop: CSARDPASRAQRGASDEQFF. CDR3 bases: TGCAGTGCTAGAGATCCGGCCAGTCGGGCCCAGCGGGGGGCCTCTGATGAGCAGTTCTTC.

The chain joins TRBV2 to TRBJ2-3; D is unclear. This CDR3 is built from 13 residues. V lost 8 bases and J 2 bases, leaving 11 bases between the germline ends. CDR1 SNHLY and CDR2 FYNNEI come from the germline V gene. The CDR3 coding sequence is TGTGCCAGCCGGTTCCGAAACACAGATACGCAGTATTTT. Translating gives CASRFRNTDTQYF.

This clonotype was detected only a few times. The chain combines TRBV20-1 with TRBJ2-7; no clear D gene. V was trimmed by 1 base and J by 4 bases, leaving 11 bases between them. Germline CDR1 DFQATT, CDR2 SNEGSKA (reference sequence). The CDR3 is 13 amino acids. For the CDR3, the DNA is TGCAGTGCTAGAGTCCCAGTACTATACGAGCAGTACTTC. Its translation: CSARVPVLYEQYF.

The V and J genes are TRBV27 and TRBJ2-7; 9 bases agree with TRBD1. The J segment lost 3 bases and the V segment lost 1 base, leaving 4 bases of the junction unmatched. This CDR3 is 15 amino acids long. Germline lookup yields CDR1 MNHEY and CDR2 SMNVEV (reference sequence). The CDR3 DNA is TGTGCCAGCAGTTTATTGGGACAGGGACTCTACGAGCAGTACTTC. The encoded protein is CASSLLGQGLYEQYF.

This clonotype showed up just once. V is TRBV2 and J is TRBJ2-3; D not certain. In germline, CDR1 is SNHLY, CDR2 FYNNEI. V was pared by 3 bases and J by 0 bases, with 16 bases between. This CDR3 has 17 amino acids. The CDR3 here is CASSDYLVALSTDTQYF. CDR3 nucleotide sequence: TGTGCCAGCAGTGATTATTTAGTCGCTTTAAGCACAGATACGCAGTATTTT.

In its sample, this clonotype is medium-sized. The chain couples TRBV20-1 to TRBJ1-2; D uncertain. Germline lookup yields CDR1 DFQATT and CDR2 SNEGSKA (reference sequence). V dropped 3 bases and J dropped 11 bases, with 10 bases sitting between them. CDR3 length: 10 residues. CDR3 DNA sequence: TGCAGTGCTAGCTCTGGGAGGTACACCTTC. Translated, it gives CSASSGRYTF.

Judged by abundance, this clonotype is large (0.1 to 1%). This chain connects TRBV20-1 to TRBJ1-3, with 9 bases that match TRBD1. Germline V gene lookup returns CDR1 DFQATT and CDR2 SNEGSKA (reference sequence). The CDR3 is 15 amino acids. V lost 6 bases and J lost 0; bases outside the gene matches: 6. CDR3 region: CSAVPDRGSGNTIYF. The CDR3, as DNA: TGCAGTGCCGTCCCGGACAGGGGCTCTGGAAACACCATATATTTT.

V and J are TRBV2 and TRBJ2-2, with 10 bases identical to TRBD1. Germline CDR1 is SNHLY and CDR2 is FYNNEI. There are 14 residues in the CDR3. V gave up 4 bases and J gave up 7 bases; unmatched junction bases: 3. CDR3 sequence reads: CASSADRGSGELFF. In DNA form, the CDR3 reads TGTGCCAGCAGTGCGGACAGGGGGAGCGGGGAGCTGTTTTTT. The entire variable domain, with the rest obtained from reference TRBV2 and TRBJ2-2, is as follows: EPEVTQTPSHQVTQMGQEVILRCVPISNHLYFYWYRQILGQKVEFLVSFYNNEISEKSEIFDDQFSVERPDGSNFTLKIRSTKLEDSAMYFCASSADRGSGELFFGEGSRLTVL.

The chain recombines TRBV7-2 with TRBJ1-5; TRBD1 might be the D (6 bases). Between the trimmed V and J ends, which lost 5 bases and 4 bases, there was a span of 15 bases. Germline CDR1 reads SGHTA; CDR2 reads FQGNSA. CDR3 length equals 15 residues. The CDR3 reads CASSTQTGWNQPQHF. The DNA of the CDR3 is TGTGCCAGCAGCACGCAGACAGGATGGAATCAGCCCCAGCATTTT.

The chain combines TRBV7-9 with TRBJ1-1; a weak D match, TRBD1 (5 bases). CDR3 length: 13 residues. From germline, CDR1 is SEHNR and CDR2 FQNEAQ (reference sequence). V lost 4 bases and J 3 bases, leaving 9 bases between the germline ends. The CDR3 region is CASSYGGDTEAFF. CDR3 bases: TGTGCCAGCAGCTACGGAGGGGACACTGAAGCTTTCTTT.

This clonotype was seen a handful of times. The chain couples TRBV20-1 to TRBJ2-1, with TRBD2 matching over 10 bases. J lost 3 bases, V lost 0 bases, and 5 bases had no gene match. Germline V gene lookup returns CDR1 DFQATT and CDR2 SNEGSKA (reference sequence). This CDR3 is 16 amino acids long. The CDR3 DNA follows: TGCAGTGCTAGAGATCAGCTAGCGGGAGACTACAATGAGCAGTTCTTC. This sequence encodes CSARDQLAGDYNEQFF.

This clonotype showed up just once. The chain is built from TRBV6-1 and TRBJ1-6; a weak D match, TRBD1 (6 bases). Germline V gene lookup returns CDR1 MNHNS and CDR2 SASEGT. Trimming took off 7 bases at V and 4 bases at J, with 17 bases between the two ends. The CDR3 has 16 residues. Written as DNA, the CDR3 is TGTGCCAGCATAAGCGGGGGCTCTGCGTATAATTCACCCCTCCACTTT. Its translation is CASISGGSAYNSPLHF.

This clonotype was detected a few times. The J gene is TRBJ1-6, the V gene TRBV20-1; D is undetermined. V was clipped by 0 bases and J by 8 bases, with 14 bases between them. This CDR3 comprises 15 residues. Germline CDR1 and CDR2: DFQATT and SNEGSKA (reference sequence). Here the CDR3 reads CSARDIMGYDSPLHF. The DNA for the CDR3 is TGCAGTGCTAGAGATATTATGGGATACGATTCACCCCTCCACTTT.

V gene TRBV27 combines with J gene TRBJ2-3; 9 positions agree with TRBD2. The CDR3 consists of 19 residues. The V and J ends lost 2 bases and 2 bases, in that order; junction bases with no gene match: 14. Germline V gives CDR1 MNHEY, CDR2 SMNVEV (reference sequence). The CDR3, as DNA: TGTGCCAGCAGTTTAACAGGGGCGGGAGGGCCTCGACACACAGATACGCAGTATTTT. Encoded protein: CASSLTGAGGPRHTDTQYF.

This clonotype was seen only a few times. V and J are TRBV2 and TRBJ2-7; D gene ambiguous. Germline V CDR1 and CDR2: SNHLY, FYNNEI. The CDR3 length is 14 residues. V lost 5 bases and J lost 0, with 11 bases in between. CDR3 loop: CASSYGSYSYEQYF. The CDR3 nucleotides read TGTGCCAGCAGTTATGGGTCCTACTCCTACGAGCAGTACTTC.

The J gene is TRBJ1-6, the V gene TRBV11-2; no reliable D call. Trimming stripped 5 bases from V and 9 bases from J, with 29 bases between. CDR3 length: 19 amino acids. Germline V gene lookup returns CDR1 SGHAT and CDR2 FQNNGV. This CDR3 is CASSHSRMEGWVPGSPLHF. The CDR3 DNA reads as TGTGCCAGCAGCCACTCTAGAATGGAGGGATGGGTGCCGGGTTCACCCCTCCACTTT. The full variable domain, with the rest looked up from reference TRBV11-2 and TRBJ1-6, is EAGVAQSPRYKIIEKRQSVAFWCNPISGHATLYWYQQILGQGPKLLIQFQNNGVVDDSQLPKDRFSAERLKGVDSTLKIQPAKLEDSAVYLCASSHSRMEGWVPGSPLHFGNGTRLTVT.

CDR3 sequence reads: CASSTGERYGYTF. CDR3 DNA: TGTGCCAGCAGTACAGGGGAACGCTATGGCTACACCTTC. V is TRBV12-3 or TRBV12-4 and J is TRBJ1-2; 7 nucleotides match TRBD1. V lost 5 bases, J lost 4 bases, and 4 bases stayed unmatched. The CDR3 loop spans 13 amino acids.

Only a few counts were recorded for this clonotype. This chain joins TRBV20-1 and TRBJ2-3; no clear D. The V gene's germline CDR1 is DFQATT and CDR2 SNEGSKA (reference sequence). This CDR3 region has 15 residues. V shed 1 base and J shed 6 bases, with 17 bases lying between them. CDR3 protein: CSARADRTHWDTQYF. The CDR3 DNA follows: TGCAGTGCTAGAGCGGACCGGACCCACTGGGATACGCAGTATTTT.

V gene TRBV12-3 or TRBV12-4 combines with J gene TRBJ1-1; D is undetermined. The V and J ends lost 3 bases and 7 bases respectively, with 12 bases between them. The CDR3 length is 13 residues. The chain's CDR3 is CASSLEERGEAFF. CDR3 bases: TGTGCCAGCAGTTTGGAGGAACGGGGTGAAGCTTTCTTT.

The chain combines TRBV20-1 with TRBJ2-7, with D unresolved. This CDR3 contains 11 residues. The germline V gene encodes CDR1 DFQATT and CDR2 SNEGSKA (reference sequence). Trimming cost V 3 bases and J 3 bases, with 6 bases left between them. CDR3: CSASRSYEQYF. DNA for the CDR3: TGCAGTGCTAGCAGGAGCTACGAGCAGTACTTC.

This clonotype was picked up a small number of times. The chain combines TRBV5-4 with TRBJ2-1; possibly TRBD2 for D (5 bases). CDR1 and CDR2 (germline): SGHNT, YYREEE (reference sequence). The CDR3 consists of 14 residues. Trimming left V 2 bases short and J 3 bases short, with 9 bases between. The CDR3 reads CASSLRTVYNEQFF. As DNA, the CDR3 is TGTGCCAGCAGCTTACGGACTGTCTACAATGAGCAGTTCTTC.

The CDR3 nucleotides are TGCACCAGCAGCCTCCAGGACGGACGAAACTATGGCTACACCTTC. Translated: CTSSLQDGRNYGYTF. The rearrangement links TRBV1 to TRBJ1-2. TRBV1 is tagged as a pseudogene. This CDR3 contains 15 residues.

J is TRBJ1-2 and V is TRBV20-1; 8 nucleotides match TRBD1. CDR1 and CDR2 from the germline V gene are DFQATT and SNEGSKA (reference sequence). Trimming cost V 0 bases and J 4 bases; bases outside gene matches: 7. This CDR3 is built from 15 residues. The CDR3 region is CSARDWTGSLYGYTF. The CDR3 DNA reads TGCAGTGCTAGAGATTGGACAGGGTCTCTCTATGGCTACACCTTC.

This clonotype came up a few times. This chain uses TRBV20-1 with TRBJ2-4; TRBD1 or TRBD2 may be the D gene (6 bases each). The CDR3 spans 14 residues. Germline CDR1 and CDR2: DFQATT and SNEGSKA (reference sequence). Trimming cost V 7 bases and J 3 bases, with 16 bases left between them. In DNA, the CDR3 is TGCAGTGTGGGGGGCCTGTTGGGCAAAAACATTCAGTACTTC. It translates to CSVGGLLGKNIQYF.

V usage is TRBV7-6 and J usage is TRBJ2-3; TRBD1 might be the D (6 bases). V lost 1 base to trimming and J lost 4 bases, with 9 bases between them. Germline CDR1 is SGHVS and CDR2 is FNYEAQ. This CDR3 spans 14 amino acids. The CDR3 loop is CASSLGTDADTQYF. CDR3 coding DNA: TGTGCCAGCAGCTTAGGGACAGATGCAGATACGCAGTATTTT. Variable domain in full (rest from reference TRBV7-6 and TRBJ2-3): GAGVSQSPRYKVTKRGQDVALRCDPISGHVSLYWYRQALGQGPEFLTYFNYEAQQDKSGLPNDRFSAERPEGSISTLTIQRTEQRDSAMYRCASSLGTDADTQYFGPGTRLTVL.

This chain links TRBV25-1 with TRBJ2-2; 7 nucleotides align to TRBD1. Germline trimming cut 1 base from V and 3 bases from J; bases unmatched to any gene: 5. CDR1 and CDR2 from the germline V gene are MGHDK and SYGVNS. The CDR3 extends over 16 amino acids. The CDR3 DNA reads TGTGCCAGCAGTGAATGGCGTACAGGGGACACCGGGGAGCTGTTTTTT. The encoded protein is CASSEWRTGDTGELFF.

The rearrangement links TRBV20-1 to TRBJ2-4, with a weak D call TRBD2 (6 bases). Germline CDR1 and CDR2: DFQATT and SNEGSKA (reference sequence). V lost 0 bases and J 6 bases, leaving 15 bases between the germline ends. The CDR3 is 15 amino acids. The CDR3 loop reads CSARDRGLSTNIQYF. The CDR3 DNA is TGCAGTGCTAGAGACCGGGGGTTAAGCACAAACATTCAGTACTTC.

This clonotype appeared a few times. V and J are TRBV6-4 and TRBJ1-1; the match to TRBD1 covers 8 bases. Germline CDR1 and CDR2: MRHNA and SNTAGT. V lost 6 bases to trimming and J lost 5 bases; unmatched junction nucleotides: 8. The CDR3 has 14 residues. Written as DNA, the CDR3 is TGTGCCAGCAGAAACCGGACAGGGAAGACTGAAGCTTTCTTT. Translating gives CASRNRTGKTEAFF.

By proportion, this clonotype is medium-sized. The chain combines TRBV28 with TRBJ2-7, with 11 positions matching TRBD2. The CDR3 contains 16 residues. CDR1 MDHEN and CDR2 SYDVKM come from the germline V gene. Germline trimming cut 6 bases from V and 4 bases from J; bases unmatched to any gene: 11. The CDR3 is CASSIQGTSGFYEQYF. DNA for the CDR3: TGTGCCAGCAGCATTCAAGGGACTAGCGGTTTTTACGAGCAGTACTTC.

V gene TRBV10-1 combines with J gene TRBJ1-1; possible D gene TRBD1, 6 bases. This CDR3 is built from 12 residues. The V and J ends lost 6 bases and 4 bases respectively, with 9 bases between them. Germline CDR1 WNHNN, CDR2 SYGVQD (reference sequence). Here the CDR3 reads CASRRQATEAFF. CDR3 nucleotide sequence: TGCGCCAGCAGAAGACAGGCCACTGAAGCTTTCTTT.

This chain links TRBV20-1 with TRBJ2-7; D possibly matches TRBD1 or TRBD2 (5 bases each). Germline CDR1 and CDR2: DFQATT and SNEGSKA (reference sequence). Trimming removed 6 bases at V and 5 bases at J, with 17 bases between. The CDR3 totals 13 residues. The CDR3 region has the DNA TGCAGTGCCGTTGTCCAGGGAGAACACGAGCAGTACTTC. Residues: CSAVVQGEHEQYF.